This TCR beta chain comes out of a study of T cells in localized non-small cell lung cancer. Findings and caveats of the study: Appearance in adjacent lung was seen for a median around 61 of the top 100 tumor clones. Elevated circulating T cell density in blood was associated with longer overall survival.

Only in-frame clones appear in the TCRdb table, and some are missing; sequencing was by immunoSEQ multiplex PCR. The sample holds tens of thousands of clones, about 92% seen once. J lost 5 bases, V lost 3 bases, and 6 bases had no gene match. The germline CDR1 and CDR2 sequences are KGHSH and LQKENI. The CDR3 loop spans 14 amino acids. About this clone itself: What it binds is not known.

This material consisted of peripheral blood, taken before any cancer treatment. The source is a female donor older than 55 with stage I lung adenocarcinoma. The gene calls are TRBV18 and TRBJ2-7, with 8 bases that match TRBD1. The CDR3 region is CASSPVQGAHEQYF. CDR3 DNA: TGTGCCAGCTCACCCGTCCAGGGGGCTCACGAGCAGTACTTC.